These 6 T cell receptor beta chains came from one sample sequenced in a study of metastatic and nonmetastatic thyroid tumors. TCRdb called clones again from the PCR reads with MiXCR. This sample has 25,000 to 35,000 clones, with approximately 15% found just once. Each patient came to thyroid surgery without any prior treatment (of any kind). Sample: blood. The receptors were gathered from a female donor with papillary thyroid cancer or a benign thyroid nodule (not recorded which). Some clones in this sample may be carry-over from other donors' samples.

This clone was recorded many times. The gene calls are TRBV11-2 and TRBJ2-2, with 9 positions matching TRBD1. V shed 4 bases, J shed 4 bases, and the junction held 4 bases outside the gene matches. The CDR3 has 15 residues. Germline CDR1 SGHAT, CDR2 FQNNGV. CDR3 loop: CASSSQGAGTGELFF. The CDR3, as DNA: TGTGCCAGCAGCTCACAGGGGGCAGGCACCGGGGAGCTGTTTTTT.

In its sample, this clone was seen many times. The chain employs TRBV11-1 and TRBJ2-7; TRBD1 aligns across 11 bases. The J segment lost 2 bases and the V segment lost 5 bases, leaving 14 bases of the junction unmatched. CDR1 is SGHAT and CDR2 is FQDESV in the germline V gene (reference sequence). The CDR3 consists of 18 residues. Here the CDR3 reads CASSGTGTGGSIAYEQYF. The CDR3 nucleotides read TGTGCCAGCAGCGGAACCGGGACAGGGGGAAGTATAGCCTACGAGCAGTACTTC.

This clone was observed at least ten times. The chain recombines TRBV18 with TRBJ2-2; D uncertain. The CDR3 is 15 residues long. Germline CDR1 KGHSH, CDR2 LQKENI. V gave up 3 bases and J gave up 1 base, with 9 bases separating them. The CDR3 DNA reads TGTGCCAGCTCACCGGAGTTGGGGAACACCGGGGAGCTGTTTTTT. Encoded protein: CASSPELGNTGELFF.

This clone was recorded at least ten times. The chain recombines TRBV5-4 with TRBJ1-4; 9 bases line up with TRBD1. The CDR3 is made up of 15 amino acids. CDR1 is SGHNT and CDR2 is YYREEE in the germline V gene (reference sequence). The trim removed 4 bases at V and 5 bases at J, leaving 6 bases unmatched. The CDR3 sequence: CASSPTGGFNEKLFF. CDR3 bases: TGTGCCAGCAGCCCGACAGGGGGTTTCAATGAAAAACTGTTTTTT.

This clone was observed many times. The chain carries TRBV5-5 and TRBJ2-7, with TRBD1 identical over 10 bases. The CDR3 is made up of 15 amino acids. Germline values: CDR1 SGHKS, CDR2 YYEKEE (reference sequence). The J segment lost 0 bases and the V segment lost 2 bases, leaving 2 bases of the junction unmatched. CDR3 coding DNA: TGTGCCAGCAGCTTTGGGACAGGGGTCTCCTACGAGCAGTACTTC. This gives the protein CASSFGTGVSYEQYF.

There are many counts of this clone. CDR3 in DNA: TGCGCCAGCAGCTTGGAGGGCAACAAGAATGAAAAACTGTTTTTT. Translated: CASSLEGNKNEKLFF. The gene calls are TRBV5-1 and TRBJ1-4; D is uncertain. Trimming took off 0 bases at V and 5 bases at J, with 11 bases between the two ends. CDR1 is SGHRS, CDR2 YFSETQ, per germline. The length of the CDR3 is 15 residues.